The 21 T cell receptor beta chains given below trace back to one sample, sequenced in a study of cytomegalovirus exposure and HLA in healthy donors. Primers: 60 Vbeta forward and 13 Jbeta reverse. Profiled with immunoSEQ multiplex PCR; TCRdb holds only in-frame clones, not every one. This table has more than 110,000 clones, around 10% appearing once. The source material was PBMCs. The source of these receptors is a middle-aged man in good health and CMV-seronegative.

The chain joins TRBV19 to TRBJ1-4; D possibly corresponds to TRBD1 (5 bases). The V gene lost 6 bases and the J gene lost 3 bases, with 17 bases spanning the gap. This CDR3 spans 16 amino acids. The germline CDR1 and CDR2 sequences are LNHDA and SQIVND (reference sequence). Written as DNA, the CDR3 is TGTGCCAGTAGGACAGCCCCGGAGAATCCTAATGAAAAACTGTTTTTT. Translating it yields CASRTAPENPNEKLFF.

The V call is TRBV10-3, the J call TRBJ2-5, with D perhaps TRBD1 (6 bases). The CDR3 runs 14 residues. Germline loops: CDR1 ENHRY, CDR2 SYGVKD. V lost 5 bases to trimming and J lost 1 base, with 11 bases between them. For the CDR3, the DNA is TGTGCCATCAGTTCCAGGGGAGCCCAAGAGACCCAGTACTTC. It codes for CAISSRGAQETQYF.

This CDR3 is CASSLPDRVAFF. The CDR3 DNA is TGTGCCAGCAGTTTACCCGACAGGGTTGCTTTCTTT. The chain recombines TRBV28 with TRBJ1-1; 7 nucleotides agree with TRBD1. This CDR3 spans 12 amino acids. Germline loops: CDR1 MDHEN, CDR2 SYDVKM. V was pared by 2 bases and J by 11 bases, with 5 bases of the junction left unmatched.

The chain employs TRBV6-5 and TRBJ2-1; 7 bases map to TRBD1. The CDR3 covers 15 residues. CDR1 is MNHEY and CDR2 is SVGAGI in the germline V gene. With 9 bases clipped from V and 2 bases from J, the junction kept 10 bases outside the gene matches. CDR3 residues: CASNPGTVAYNEQFF. In DNA form, the CDR3 reads TGTGCCAGTAACCCAGGGACAGTGGCCTACAATGAGCAGTTCTTC.

This clone was counted only a few times. J is TRBJ1-1 and V is TRBV7-8; 7 bases are a match to TRBD1. This CDR3 contains 14 residues. The V gene end was trimmed by 6 bases and the J gene end by 5 bases; junction bases not matched to a gene: 9. Germline V gives CDR1 SGHVS, CDR2 FQNEAQ. For the CDR3, the DNA is TGTGCCAGCAGAAAGGGGGCATCGGAAACTGAAGCTTTCTTT. This encodes CASRKGASETEAFF.

The sample holds a few counts of this clone. The J gene is TRBJ2-1, the V gene TRBV10-2, with D possibly TRBD1 on 6 matching bases. V was cut by 3 bases and J by 1 base, with 10 bases left in between. The CDR3 is made up of 15 amino acids. Germline CDR1 WSHSY, CDR2 SAAADI. In DNA, the CDR3 is TGCGCCAGCAGTGATACGGGACATTCCTACAATGAGCAGTTCTTC. It codes for CASSDTGHSYNEQFF.

V usage is TRBV11-3 and J usage is TRBJ1-1; D gene ambiguous. The CDR3 contains 14 residues. Germline lookup yields CDR1 SGHNT and CDR2 YENEEA. Trimming took 5 bases from V and 1 from J, leaving 11 bases between them. The CDR3 region has the DNA TGTGCCAGCAGCGCGGGATCCGGGAACACTGAAGCTTTCTTT. This encodes CASSAGSGNTEAFF.

The chain employs TRBV5-3 and TRBJ2-7, with TRBD2 matching over 11 bases. TRBV5-3 is recorded as an ORF, its role being uncertain. The length of the CDR3 is 18 residues. Unmatched junction bases numbered 16, after V lost 8 bases and J lost 0 bases. The DNA of the CDR3 is TGTGCCAGCCCAGACCCGACTAGCGGGGAATGTGTCTCCTACGAGCAGTACTTC. Its translation: CASPDPTSGECVSYEQYF.

This clone was detected only a few times. The rearrangement uses TRBV4-1 and TRBJ1-4; 7 nucleotides agree with TRBD1. J was trimmed by 3 bases and V by 5 bases; bases with no gene match: 3. In germline, CDR1 is MGHRA, CDR2 YSYEKL. This CDR3 comprises 14 residues. In nucleotides, the CDR3 is TGCGCCAGCAGCTCCGGGACAGCTAATGAAAAACTGTTTTTT. It is translated as CASSSGTANEKLFF.

The chain couples TRBV28 to TRBJ2-7; D is uncertain. The CDR3 covers 13 residues. Trimming removed 4 bases at V and 4 bases at J, with 11 bases between. The germline V gene has CDR1 MDHEN and CDR2 SYDVKM. CDR3 nucleotide sequence: TGTGCCAGCAGTTCCCCGAGTTTATACGAGCAGTACTTC. It specifies CASSSPSLYEQYF. Using reference TRBV28 and TRBJ2-7 for the parts outside the CDR3, the full variable domain is DVKVTQSSRYLVKRTGEKVFLECVQDMDHENMFWYRQDPGLGLRLIYFSYDVKMKEKGDIPEGYSVSREKKERFSLILESASTNQTSMYLCASSSPSLYEQYFGPGTRLTVT.

The chain couples TRBV28 to TRBJ1-1; 7 bases are shared with TRBD1. Germline CDR1 and CDR2: MDHEN and SYDVKM. The CDR3 extends over 13 amino acids. Trimming removed 3 bases from V and 11 bases from J; junction bases left unmatched: 9. The CDR3 reads CASSLGTGVGAFF. The CDR3 DNA is TGTGCCAGCAGTTTGGGCACAGGGGTGGGTGCTTTCTTT. The variable domain in full, with the rest retrieved from reference TRBV28 and TRBJ1-1, is DVKVTQSSRYLVKRTGEKVFLECVQDMDHENMFWYRQDPGLGLRLIYFSYDVKMKEKGDIPEGYSVSREKKERFSLILESASTNQTSMYLCASSLGTGVGAFFGQGTRLTVV.

This clone has just a few counts. This chain connects TRBV5-1 to TRBJ1-1, with D perhaps TRBD1 (5 bases). Trimming removed 4 bases from V and 1 base from J, with 11 bases in between. The CDR3 runs to 14 residues. Germline CDR1 reads SGHRS; CDR2 reads YFSETQ. The CDR3 sequence: CASSAGPSNTEAFF. For the CDR3, the DNA is TGCGCCAGCAGCGCGGGACCCTCGAACACTGAAGCTTTCTTT.

The count of this clone is one. J is TRBJ2-5 and V is TRBV5-1, with 7 bases that match TRBD2. This CDR3 region has 14 residues. Germline-derived CDR1 and CDR2 are SGHRS and YFSETQ. With V trimmed by 5 bases and J by 1 base, 5 bases remained unmatched. CDR3 coding DNA: TGCGCCAGCAGGGGGGGAGGGAGCCAAGAGACCCAGTACTTC. It specifies CASRGGGSQETQYF.

This clone has a handful of counts. V usage is TRBV23-1 and J usage is TRBJ1-2; tentative D call: TRBD1 (5 bases). TRBV23-1 is classed as an ORF, of uncertain function. The CDR3 sequence is 14 residues long. Trimming removed 0 bases at V and 4 bases at J, with 9 bases between. The CDR3 region is CASSQSSGGYGYTF. For the CDR3, the DNA is TGCGCCAGCAGTCAATCGTCCGGGGGCTATGGCTACACCTTC.

This clone has a handful of counts. The rearrangement joins TRBV7-6 to TRBJ2-7; D may be TRBD2 (7 bases). Germline CDR1 reads SGHVS; CDR2 reads FNYEAQ. Trimming cost V 5 bases and J 0 bases, with 14 bases left between them. The CDR3 runs 15 residues. The CDR3 coding sequence is TGTGCCAGCAGCGCCTCGGGGGGCTACTCCTACGAGCAGTACTTC. Translating gives CASSASGGYSYEQYF.

The J gene is TRBJ2-5, the V gene TRBV5-4; 7 bases match TRBD1. The germline V gene has CDR1 SGHNT and CDR2 YYREEE (reference sequence). Trimming took 4 bases from V and 1 from J; bases not matched to a gene: 13. This CDR3 comprises 17 residues. The CDR3 DNA follows: TGTGCCAGCAGCCCCTTAAAAAACAGGGGCCTCCAAGAGACCCAGTACTTC. Amino acid sequence: CASSPLKNRGLQETQYF. The complete variable domain, with remaining parts taken from reference TRBV5-4 and TRBJ2-5, reads ETGVTQSPTHLIKTRGQQVTLRCSSQSGHNTVSWYQQALGQGPQFIFQYYREEENGRGNFPPRFSGLQFPNYSSELNVNALELDDSALYLCASSPLKNRGLQETQYFGPGTRLLVL.

This clone was detected only a few times. The chain recombines TRBV30 with TRBJ1-5; 10 bases map to TRBD1. The CDR3 loop spans 17 amino acids. The V gene end was trimmed by 5 bases and the J gene end by 2 bases; junction bases not matched to a gene: 12. Germline CDR1 and CDR2: GTSNPN and SVGIG (reference sequence). CDR3 nucleotide sequence: TGTGCCTGGGAATCCGGGACAGGGGTGAACGGCAATCAGCCCCAGCATTTT. This gives the protein CAWESGTGVNGNQPQHF.

This clone has just a few counts. The chain uses TRBV5-1 and TRBJ1-4, with a tentative D call TRBD1 (5 bases). The V end was cut by 2 bases, the J end by 5 bases, with 13 bases between. CDR1 and CDR2 (germline): SGHRS, YFSETQ. The CDR3 sequence is 15 residues long. CDR3 residues: CASSLGDRLNEKLFF. In nucleotides, the CDR3 is TGCGCCAGCAGCTTAGGTGACAGATTAAATGAAAAACTGTTTTTT.

This chain links TRBV19 with TRBJ1-5; a possible D gene is TRBD1 (5 bases). CDR1 LNHDA and CDR2 SQIVND come from the germline V gene (reference sequence). The CDR3 contains 16 residues. V lost 4 bases to trimming and J lost 6 bases, with 19 bases between them. The chain's CDR3 is CASSTAGARVVQPQHF. The CDR3 DNA is TGTGCCAGTAGTACGGCTGGGGCCAGGGTCGTTCAGCCCCAGCATTTT. The variable domain in full, completed from reference TRBV19 and TRBJ1-5, reads DGGITQSPKYLFRKEGQNVTLSCEQNLNHDAMYWYRQDPGQGLRLIYYSQIVNDFQKGDIAEGYSVSREKKESFPLTVTSAQKNPTAFYLCASSTAGARVVQPQHFGDGTRLSIL.

The chain links TRBV9 to TRBJ2-7, with D possibly being TRBD2 (6 bases). Germline values: CDR1 SGDLS, CDR2 YYNGEE. This CDR3 has 14 residues. Trimming took 4 bases from V and 4 from J, leaving 15 bases between them. The CDR3 sequence: CASSRGKDGYEQYF. CDR3 in DNA: TGTGCCAGCAGCCGGGGGAAGGACGGGTACGAGCAGTACTTC.

This clone was picked up a small number of times. This chain links TRBV5-1 with TRBJ2-5, with 12 bases fitting TRBD2. Germline V gives CDR1 SGHRS, CDR2 YFSETQ. The CDR3 is 14 amino acids. V lost 4 bases to trimming and J lost 4 bases; unmatched junction nucleotides: 2. The CDR3 nucleotides read TGCGCCAGCAGCCCGGGACTAGCGGGAGAGACCCAGTACTTC. Translating it yields CASSPGLAGETQYF.